This T cell receptor (beta chain) was recovered during a study of blood T cell repertoires in COVID-19 (dated by TCRdb to the early 2020s). With respect to the entire study: Collaborator samples came from the United States, Italy and Spain and covered acute and convalescent phases of COVID-19. The material from the prospective study consisted of cDNA or gDNA derived from T cells, B-cell-depleted T cells, or PBMCs. The dataset comprised deeply sampled blood TCRbeta repertoires from subjects exposed to, actively infected with, or recovered from COVID-19. The samples were drawn from two sources: the first 160 participants of the ongoing ImmuneRACE study, and about 1,300 subjects contributed by 6 global collaborators. Where HLA class I and class II types were available, the types were taken from metadata supplied by the sample provider, not from assay-based typing. The sample metadata nearly always contained a de-identified subject ID, COVID-19 status, age in years and sex. The repertoires were released in a freely available public database intended as a resource for research on the immune response to SARS-CoV-2.

Participants in the prospective study were aged about 18 to 100 years, lived in more than 20 United States geographic areas, and enrolled through a virtual design. Cohort assignment in the prospective study relied on participant-reported clinical history from a screening survey and a study questionnaire. A participant counted as exposed if, within 2 weeks of entering the study, that participant had been in contact with someone who had a PCR-confirmed or clinician-diagnosed COVID-19 case. In the prospective study, mobile phlebotomists collected whole blood, serum and a nasopharyngeal or oropharyngeal swab from each participant. Prospective study participants could optionally give additional blood draws and questionnaires over an approximately 2-month period. Blood samples from the prospective study were shipped frozen or at room temperature prior to DNA extraction. Regarding this clone: The antigen it binds to is not known. One base away there is no much larger clone; base qualities are not given.

The paper's findings and limits, for the study overall: Clinical and demographic metadata were provided uncurated, with the amount varying by source and participant.

TCRbeta CDR3 regions were amplified from genomic DNA using the immunoSEQ Assay, a bias-controlled multiplex PCR. Regarding the original processing steps: Within the assay, amplification of reference gene primers was used to estimate how many nucleated cells each sample contained. To quantify the absolute abundance of each unique TCRbeta CDR3 rearrangement, sequence reads were collapsed and filtered. For each sample, productive Simpson clonality was calculated as the square root of Simpson's diversity index over productive rearrangements. TCRdb took over this immuneACCESS table, retaining in-frame rearrangements with V and J assigned. Such tables are incomplete; in checked studies, under half of the missing clones stem from an unresolved V gene, and the remainder is unexplained. That table supplies the V and J calls and clone size; D and trimming were determined from the DNA. The sample table shows around 250,000 clones, and approximately 82% are seen once. The ten largest clones capture 5% of the sample.

What was sequenced was PBMCs or T cells enriched from blood (not recorded which). This receptor was identified in a middle-aged man who had been exposed to COVID-19.

The DNA sequence reads TGTGCCAGTAGTCCCCTCGACAAGGTTGGTCAGCCCCAGCATTTT. This gives the protein CASSPLDKVGQPQHF. Recombination linked TRBV19 to TRBJ1-5, with no confidently assigned D gene. The junction carries 17 bases between V and J, which are trimmed by 5 bases and 6 bases respectively. Inclusive of the bounding cysteine and phenylalanine, the CDR3 is 15 residues long. The entry retains the CDR3 DNA only, 45 bases that are in frame from base 1. The CDR1 and CDR2 encoded by the germline V gene (reference sequence) are LNHDA and SQIVND.